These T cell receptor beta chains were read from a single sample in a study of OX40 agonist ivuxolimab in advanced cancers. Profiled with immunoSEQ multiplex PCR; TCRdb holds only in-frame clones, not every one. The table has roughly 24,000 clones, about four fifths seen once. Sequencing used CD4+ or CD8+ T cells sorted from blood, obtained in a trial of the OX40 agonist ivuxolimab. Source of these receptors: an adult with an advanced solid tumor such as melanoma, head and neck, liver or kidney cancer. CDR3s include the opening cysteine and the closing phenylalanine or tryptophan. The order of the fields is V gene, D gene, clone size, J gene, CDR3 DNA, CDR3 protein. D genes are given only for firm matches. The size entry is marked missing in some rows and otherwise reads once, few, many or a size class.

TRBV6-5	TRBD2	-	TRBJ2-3	TGTGCCAGCAGTTACTGGGCTAGCGGGAACACAGATACGCAGTATTTT	CASSYWASGNTDTQYF
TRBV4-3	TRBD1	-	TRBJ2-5	TGCGCCAGCAGCCTCCCCCGGACAGGCAAGGAGACCCAGTACTTC	CASSLPRTGKETQYF
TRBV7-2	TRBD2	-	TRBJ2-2	TGTGCCAGCAGCTCGGGACTAGCCGGGGAGCTGTTTTTT	CASSSGLAGELFF
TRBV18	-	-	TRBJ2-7	TGTGCCAGCTCACCACCGGACATCTCCTACGAGCAGTACTTC	CASSPPDISYEQYF
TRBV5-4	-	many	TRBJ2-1	TGTGCCAGCAGCTTGGGAGCGGAGCAGTTCTTC	CASSLGAEQFF
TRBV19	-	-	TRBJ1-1	TGTGCCAGTAGTATGGCACAGGTGAACACTGAAGCTTTCTTT	CASSMAQVNTEAFF
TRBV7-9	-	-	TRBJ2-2	TGTGCCAGCAGCCATAGGCGGAGGCAGGCGTCGAACACCGGGGAGCTGTTTTTT	CASSHRRRQASNTGELFF
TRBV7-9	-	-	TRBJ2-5	TGTGCCAGCAGCCAACTAGAACAAGAGACCCAGTACTTC	CASSQLEQETQYF
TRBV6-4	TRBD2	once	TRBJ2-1	TGTGCCAGCAGTTCTGGTCTAGCGGGAGATGAGCAGTTCTTC	CASSSGLAGDEQFF
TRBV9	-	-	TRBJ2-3	TGTGCCAGCAGCGTAGCTACCGGGGTCTCTACAGATACGCAGTATTTT	CASSVATGVSTDTQYF
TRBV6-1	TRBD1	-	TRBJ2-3	TGTGCCAGCAGTCTGGACAGGGTCTCCCTCTATACGCAGTATTTT	CASSLDRVSLYTQYF
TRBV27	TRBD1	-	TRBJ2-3	TGTGCCAGCAGTTTCACCCCGAGCAGGGGGGATACGCAGTATTTT	CASSFTPSRGDTQYF
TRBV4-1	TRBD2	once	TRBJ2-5	TGCGCCAGCAGCCGCACCTATGCGGCTAGCGGAGCGGGAGAGACCCAGTACTTC	CASSRTYAASGAGETQYF
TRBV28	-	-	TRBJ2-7	TGTGCCAGCAGTGGGACGGGCTACGAGCAGTACTTC	CASSGTGYEQYF
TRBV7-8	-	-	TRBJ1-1	TGTGCCAGCAGCTTAGCGGGATCTTTAAGGGAAGCTTTCTTT	CASSLAGSLREAFF
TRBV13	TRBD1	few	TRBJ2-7	TGTGCCAGCAGCCGGGACAGGGGCGACGAGCAGTACTTC	CASSRDRGDEQYF
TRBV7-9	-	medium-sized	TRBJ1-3	TGTGCCAGCAGCGCCCGACCCACGTGGGAGAGCTCTGGAAACACCATATATTTT	CASSARPTWESSGNTIYF
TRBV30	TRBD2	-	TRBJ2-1	TGTGCCTGTTTCAGCGGGGGGGCCTACAATGAGCAGTTCTTC	CACFSGGAYNEQFF
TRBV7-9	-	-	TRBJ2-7	TGTGCCAGCAGCTTGGGTGATAGCTCCTACGAGCAGTACTTC	CASSLGDSSYEQYF
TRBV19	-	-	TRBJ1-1	TGTGCCAGTAGTAAACTGGGGACTGAAGCTTTCTTT	CASSKLGTEAFF
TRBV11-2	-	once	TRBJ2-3	TGTGCCAGCAGCTGGGGGACAGATACGCAGTATTTT	CASSWGTDTQYF
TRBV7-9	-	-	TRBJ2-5	TGTGCCAGCAGCTCAGGGCAAGAGACCCAGTACTTC	CASSSGQETQYF
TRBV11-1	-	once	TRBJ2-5	TGTGCCAGCAGCTTAGCGTCAGGGTCCACCCAAGAGACCCAGTACTTC	CASSLASGSTQETQYF
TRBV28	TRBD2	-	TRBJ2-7	TGTGCCAGCAGTTTAGGGACTAGCGGATTCTACGAGCAGTACTTC	CASSLGTSGFYEQYF
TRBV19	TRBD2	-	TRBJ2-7	TGTGCCAGTAGTAAGAGGGCTAGCGGGACCGGGTTGCACGAGCAGTACTTC	CASSKRASGTGLHEQYF
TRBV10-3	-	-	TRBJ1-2	TGTGCCATCAGTTCTGACTATGGCTACACCTTC	CAISSDYGYTF
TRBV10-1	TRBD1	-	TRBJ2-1	TGCGCCAGCAGCCCCGGGACAGGGGGTTACAATGAGCAGTTCTTC	CASSPGTGGYNEQFF
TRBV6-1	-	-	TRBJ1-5	TGTGCCAGCAGATCCAGGAATATTAGCAATCAGCCCCAGCATTTT	CASRSRNISNQPQHF
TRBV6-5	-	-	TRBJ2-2	TGTGCCAGCAGTTTGAACAGCGGGGAGCTGTTTTTT	CASSLNSGELFF
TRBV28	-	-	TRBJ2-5	TGTGCCAGCAGGCTACACATCGAGGAAAAGACCCAGTACTTC	CASRLHIEEKTQYF
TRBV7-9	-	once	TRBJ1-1	TGTGCCAGCAGCCCCCCCCGGGGACCCCGCACTGAAGCTTTCTTT	CASSPPRGPRTEAFF
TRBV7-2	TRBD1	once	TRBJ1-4	TGTGCCACAGGGGGCGCACCTGAAAAACTGTTTTTT	CATGGAPEKLFF
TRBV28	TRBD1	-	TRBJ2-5	TGTGCCAGCAGTTTATGGATGGAGGGACAGGGGACGGTCCAAGAGACCCAGTACTTC	CASSLWMEGQGTVQETQYF
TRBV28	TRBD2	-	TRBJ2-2	TGTGCCAGCAGTTCCGGGACTAGCGGGGTCACCGGGGAGCTGTTTTTT	CASSSGTSGVTGELFF
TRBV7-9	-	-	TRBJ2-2	TGTGCCAGCAGTTCTGGGACGGCGACCGGGGAGCTGTTTTTT	CASSSGTATGELFF
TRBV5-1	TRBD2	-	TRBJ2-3	TGCGCCAGCAGCTTCCTAGCGGGGGACACAGATACGCAGTATTTT	CASSFLAGDTDTQYF
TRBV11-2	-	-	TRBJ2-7	TGTGCCAGCAGCAGCCTAGCGTCGGGGAGCGAGCAGTACTTC	CASSSLASGSEQYF
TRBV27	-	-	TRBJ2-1	TGTGCCAGCAGTTTACCGGCGACCGAGCAGTTCTTC	CASSLPATEQFF
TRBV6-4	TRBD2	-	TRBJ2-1	TGTGCCAGCAAAGAGCGGGAGGGCCACGAGCAGTTCTTC	CASKEREGHEQFF
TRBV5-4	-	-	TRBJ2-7	TGTGCCAGCAGCTTGGTGGGCGGTACCTACGAGCAGTACTTC	CASSLVGGTYEQYF
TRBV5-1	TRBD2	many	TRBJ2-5	TGCGCCAGCACCCTCACTAGCGGGGGGCAAGAGACCCAGTACTTC	CASTLTSGGQETQYF
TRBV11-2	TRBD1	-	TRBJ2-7	TGTGCCAGCAGCTTCTCAGGGGGACACCCTTACGAGCAGTACTTC	CASSFSGGHPYEQYF
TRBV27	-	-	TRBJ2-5	TGTGCCAGCAGTGGGAGTCTAGGAGCCGCCCAAGAGACCCAGTACTTC	CASSGSLGAAQETQYF
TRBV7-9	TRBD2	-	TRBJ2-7	TGTGCCAGCAGCCCACCGGGACTAGCGAACTACGAGCAGTACTTC	CASSPPGLANYEQYF
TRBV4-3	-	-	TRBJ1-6	TGCGCCAGCAGCCCCGAAAGCTCCTATAATTCACCCCTCCACTTT	CASSPESSYNSPLHF
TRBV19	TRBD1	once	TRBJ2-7	TGTGCCAGTACCCCCGGGACAGGGGGCGCGTACGAGCAGTACTTC	CASTPGTGGAYEQYF
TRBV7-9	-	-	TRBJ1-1	TGTGCCAGCAGCTCGGCGGTGAACACTGAAGCTTTCTTT	CASSSAVNTEAFF
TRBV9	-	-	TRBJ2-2	TGTGCCAGCAGCGTAGTGTCCGGGAGAGTAACCGGGGAGCTGTTTTTT	CASSVVSGRVTGELFF
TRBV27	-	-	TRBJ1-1	TGTGCCAGCACCAAGGGGTTAGACACTGAAGCTTTCTTT	CASTKGLDTEAFF
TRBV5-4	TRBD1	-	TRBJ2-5	TGTGCCAGCAGCTTGTCACAGGGGGTTCAAGAGACCCAGTACTTC	CASSLSQGVQETQYF
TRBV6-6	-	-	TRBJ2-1	TGTGCCAGCAGTTACTCGAAGTTCTCAACGAACAATGAGCAGTTCTTC	CASSYSKFSTNNEQFF
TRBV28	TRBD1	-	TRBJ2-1	TGTGCCAGCAGTTTGACCTGGGACAGGGTTAATGAGCAGTTCTTC	CASSLTWDRVNEQFF
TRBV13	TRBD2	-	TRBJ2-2	TGTGCCAGCAGCTTAGGGTTAGCGGGCCCTAACACCGGGGAGCTGTTTTTT	CASSLGLAGPNTGELFF
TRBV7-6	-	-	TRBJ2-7	TGTGCCAGCAGCCACCCCCGGGGGGAACAGGGCGAGCAGTACTTC	CASSHPRGEQGEQYF
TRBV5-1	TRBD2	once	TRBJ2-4	TGCGCCAGCAGCTTGGCCGCGGGACTAGCGGGAGTATTGACCAAAAACATTCAGTACTTC	CASSLAAGLAGVLTKNIQYF